The clone carrying this TCR beta chain was found a few times. Its antigen is undetermined. Per germline, CDR1 MDHEN and CDR2 SYDVKM. The CDR3 is 11 residues long. This sample was included in a study of human T cells and chemical hapten exposure. About the research overall: Readings were taken at 6 days from patch tests that had applied 0.01% DPC to the upper back. Whole-study findings and limits: Versus controls, significantly more large CDR3 similarity clusters arose from expanded TCRs. No shift was seen in TCRs above 1 in 1000 frequency with DPC sensitization. Alopecia affecting every donor means their immune response may not match healthy people's.

Described time point: patch test 1, 2 weeks after DPC sensitization. Sample treatment: therapeutic diphenylcyclopropenone sensitization with weekly scalp DPC. TCRdb re-called the RACE reads with MiXCR, one entry per CDR3 protein. This table has 75,000 to 100,000 distinct CDR3 sequences, roughly 12% appearing once. This sequence joins TRBV28 and TRBJ2-1; D is unresolved. This TCR came from a woman between 35 and 50 years old with alopecia areata. Some clones in this sample may be carry-over from other donors' samples. This material consisted of whole blood, taken in connection with sensitization to the hapten diphenylcyclopropenone (DPC). CDR3 DNA sequence: TGTTCCACAAGCTCCTACAATGAGCAGTTCTTC. This encodes CSTSSYNEQFF.